This T cell receptor (beta chain) was sequenced in a study of cytomegalovirus exposure and HLA in healthy donors. Every donor was a healthy person donating bone marrow. On this clone itself: Its antigen is as yet unknown.

Primers: 60 Vbeta forward and 13 Jbeta reverse. The table came from immunoSEQ multiplex PCR; TCRdb's copy has only in-frame clones and leaves some out. The sample has over 85,000 clones; about three quarters are singletons. Trimming took 5 bases from V and 5 from J; bases not matched to a gene: 5. This CDR3 is 13 amino acids long. General study findings and limits: Cytomegalovirus association was assigned to about 150 TCR beta chains. A missense DCLRE1C variant was associated with V- and J-gene trimming of TCR beta chains in a later analysis, and an independent cohort replicated the association. Previous analysis showed most TCR beta V segments were productive about 90% or about 30% of the time.

This sequence was found in a man in his forties in good health and CMV-seronegative. The rearrangement joins TRBV23-1 to TRBJ2-7, with TRBD1 matching over 8 bases. TRBV23-1 is an open reading frame whose function is uncertain. Sequenced: PBMCs. The CDR3 loop reads CASSEDRANEQYF. CDR3 DNA: TGCGCCAGCAGTGAGGACAGGGCCAACGAGCAGTACTTC.